This TCR beta chain originates from a study of long-term antiretroviral therapy in people with HIV. Researchers ran immunoSEQ v3.0 at survey level. Assay used: immunoSEQ multiplex PCR; TCRdb lists only in-frame clones, some missing. The sample contains about 18,000 clones, around 84% of which appear only once. Only a few counts were recorded for this clone. The sample in question was unsorted PBMCs, obtained 0.3 years after starting antiretroviral therapy. The sequence was collected from a woman aged 50 to 60 with HIV.

DNA of the CDR3: TGTGCCAGCAGTGCGCTCAAGGAGAGCTACGAGCAGTACTTC. The encoded protein is CASSALKESYEQYF. The chain employs TRBV6-6 and TRBJ2-7; D not resolved. There are 14 residues in the CDR3. Trimming left V 5 bases short and J 3 bases short, with 14 bases between. Germline CDR1 reads MNHNY; CDR2 reads SVGAGI (reference sequence).